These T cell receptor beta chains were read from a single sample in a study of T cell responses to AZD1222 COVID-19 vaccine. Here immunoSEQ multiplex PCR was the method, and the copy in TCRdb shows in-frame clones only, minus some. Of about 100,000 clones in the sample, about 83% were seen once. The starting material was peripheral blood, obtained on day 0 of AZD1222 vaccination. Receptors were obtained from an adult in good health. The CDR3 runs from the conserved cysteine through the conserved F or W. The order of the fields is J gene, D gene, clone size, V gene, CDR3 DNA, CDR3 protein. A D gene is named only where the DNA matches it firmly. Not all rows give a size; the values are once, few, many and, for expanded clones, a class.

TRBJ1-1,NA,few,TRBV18,TGTGCCAGCTCAAGGGGAGGGGGGTCTGAAGCTTTCTTT,CASSRGGGSEAFF
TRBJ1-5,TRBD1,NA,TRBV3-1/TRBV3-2,TGTGCCAGCAGCCAAAACAGGGGAGGACAGCCCCAGCATTTT,CASSQNRGGQPQHF
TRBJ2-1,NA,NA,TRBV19,TGTGCCAGTACCAAAACAGATTACAATGAGCAGTTCTTC,CASTKTDYNEQFF
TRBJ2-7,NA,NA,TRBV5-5,TGTGCCAGCAGCGTCTACCGAGACAGTCACGAGCAGTACTTC,CASSVYRDSHEQYF
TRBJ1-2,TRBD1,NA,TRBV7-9,TGTGCCAGCAGCCGAGAGGGAACACAGGGGGCTTATGGCTACACCTTC,CASSREGTQGAYGYTF
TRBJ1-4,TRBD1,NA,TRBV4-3,TGCGCCAGCAGCCAGAGCAGGACAGGTTCCCCTAATGAAAAACTGTTTTTT,CASSQSRTGSPNEKLFF
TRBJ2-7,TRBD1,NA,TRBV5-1,TGCGCCAGCAGCCGTTCCGGGACAGGGCCTTCCGAGCAGTACTTC,CASSRSGTGPSEQYF
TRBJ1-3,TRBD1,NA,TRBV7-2,TGTGCCAGCAGCTTAAGTTCTATTGGGACAGGGTCCGGAAACACCATATATTTT,CASSLSSIGTGSGNTIYF
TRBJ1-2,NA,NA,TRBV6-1,TGTGCCAGCAGTGAATCTCGGGGGCAGAGAGGCTACACCTTC,CASSESRGQRGYTF
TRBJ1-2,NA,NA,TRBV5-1,TGCGCCAGCAGCTTGGAAGGGGCGGATGGCTACACCTTC,CASSLEGADGYTF
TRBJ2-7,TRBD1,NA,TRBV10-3,TGTGCCATCAGTGGACAGGGGGGCTACGAGCAGTACTTC,CAISGQGGYEQYF